Each of the 21 T cell receptor beta chains below was sequenced from the same sample in a study of cytotoxic CD8 clonotypes in ibrutinib-treated CLL. The repertoire was sequenced with immunoSEQ multiplex PCR; TCRdb's copy has only in-frame clones and lacks some. The profile shows more than 50,000 clones, approximately 54% of them singletons. The starting material was PBMCs, obtained after 12 months of ibrutinib treatment. These receptors were collected from a human donor with chronic lymphocytic leukemia.

This clone was picked up many times. The V call is TRBV5-1, the J call TRBJ2-3, with D perhaps TRBD2 (6 bases). CDR1 is SGHRS and CDR2 is YFSETQ in the germline V gene. V was clipped by 7 bases and J by 4 bases, with 10 bases between them. The CDR3 has 12 amino acids. CDR3 DNA: TGCGCCAGCCGGGGGTTGGCAGATACGCAGTATTTT. Translation gives CASRGLADTQYF.

This clone was counted a few times. The rearrangement links TRBV6-5 to TRBJ1-2; a possible D gene is TRBD1 (5 bases). The germline gives CDR1 MNHEY, CDR2 SVGAGI. This CDR3 is built from 13 residues. Deletions cut 4 bases from V and 8 bases from J, with 14 bases between. The CDR3, as DNA: TGTGCCAGCAGTTCTCGGGACGGTAGAGGCTACACCTTC. Amino acids: CASSSRDGRGYTF.

This clone was found a few times. The rearrangement links TRBV11-2 to TRBJ2-1; D gene unclear. Looked up from germline, CDR1 is SGHAT and CDR2 is FQNNGV. CDR3 length: 12 amino acids. V gave up 1 base and J gave up 6 bases, with 4 bases separating them. The CDR3 DNA sequence: TGTGCCAGCAGCTTAGTTGTCAATGAGCAGTTCTTC. It codes for CASSLVVNEQFF.

The genes are TRBV29-1 and TRBJ2-3; D unresolved. From germline, CDR1 is SQVTM and CDR2 ANQGSEA. Trimming cost V 4 bases and J 0 bases, with 11 bases left between them. The CDR3 loop spans 14 amino acids. Written as DNA, the CDR3 is TGCAGCGTTGGACTGGGATCTAGCACAGATACGCAGTATTTT. As protein: CSVGLGSSTDTQYF.

With respect to this clone: This CDR3 is also generated by other DNA sequences in the sample. V gene TRBV20-1 combines with J gene TRBJ2-5; no definite D call. The V gene lost 1 base and the J gene lost 3 bases, with 3 bases spanning the gap. Per the germline V gene, CDR1 is DFQATT and CDR2 is SNEGSKA (reference sequence). The CDR3 totals 11 residues. This CDR3 is CSARGEETQYF. The CDR3 DNA reads as TGCAGTGCTAGAGGGGAAGAGACCCAGTACTTC.

The rearrangement uses TRBV4-2 and TRBJ1-3; D gene ambiguous. The CDR3 extends over 16 amino acids. V gave up 0 bases and J gave up 0 bases, with 9 bases separating them. In germline, CDR1 is LGHNA, CDR2 YNFKEQ. This chain's CDR3 is CASSQERRTSGNTIYF. CDR3 nucleotides: TGTGCCAGCAGCCAAGAGCGCAGAACCTCTGGAAACACCATATATTTT.

The V gene is TRBV7-2, the J gene TRBJ2-3; D remains unclear. CDR3 length equals 12 residues. CDR1 and CDR2 from the germline V gene are SGHTA and FQGNSA. Between the trimmed V and J ends, which lost 7 bases and 5 bases, there was a span of 10 bases. CDR3 in amino acids: CASTLWEDTQYF. In nucleotides, the CDR3 is TGTGCCAGCACTTTGTGGGAAGATACGCAGTATTTT.

The genes are TRBV7-2 and TRBJ2-7; D tentatively reads TRBD1 or TRBD2 (5 bases each). V lost 5 bases to trimming and J lost 0 bases, with 17 bases between them. Germline CDR1 and CDR2: SGHTA and FQGNSA. This CDR3 has 16 amino acids. CDR3 residues: CASSPGPPGTSYEQYF. DNA of the CDR3: TGTGCCAGCAGCCCGGGACCTCCAGGGACCTCCTACGAGCAGTACTTC.

The gene calls are TRBV7-9 and TRBJ1-2; 9 bases fit TRBD1. V lost 5 bases, J lost 4 bases, and 11 bases stayed unmatched. Germline V CDR1 and CDR2: SEHNR, FQNEAQ (reference sequence). The CDR3 has 16 amino acids. In DNA, the CDR3 is TGTGCCAGCAGCCCAGTGGGACAGGGTACTGTCTATGGCTACACCTTC. Translating gives CASSPVGQGTVYGYTF.

The rearrangement links TRBV4-2 to TRBJ2-7, with D tentatively TRBD2 (6 bases). The CDR3 consists of 15 residues. Trimming pared 6 bases from V and 3 bases from J, leaving 18 bases between. The germline V gene encodes CDR1 LGHNA and CDR2 YNFKEQ. Written as DNA, the CDR3 is TGTGCCAGCAGGGCAACCGGGACTGGAATCTACGAGCAGTACTTC. It is translated as CASRATGTGIYEQYF.

The gene calls are TRBV12-5 and TRBJ2-3, with unresolved D. CDR1 is LGHNT and CDR2 is FRNRAP in the germline V gene. The CDR3 has 15 residues. The V gene lost 7 bases and the J gene lost 0 bases, with 14 bases spanning the gap. In nucleotides, the CDR3 is TGTGCTAGTGCAGAGACACTCGCTAGCACAGATACGCAGTATTTT. It specifies CASAETLASTDTQYF.

The chain employs TRBV5-1 and TRBJ2-3, with 7 nucleotides matching TRBD2. The CDR3 extends over 17 amino acids. V was pared by 1 base and J by 4 bases, with 12 bases of the junction left unmatched. Per germline, CDR1 SGHRS and CDR2 YFSETQ. This CDR3 is CASSLLASGLDPDTQYF. The CDR3 bases are TGCGCCAGCAGCTTGTTAGCTAGCGGCCTGGACCCAGATACGCAGTATTTT.

V is TRBV5-1 and J is TRBJ2-7; 7 bases fit TRBD1. Trimming took 0 bases from V and 6 from J; bases not matched to a gene: 6. Germline loops: CDR1 SGHRS, CDR2 YFSETQ. CDR3 length: 14 residues. CDR3 region: CASSLDRGSGEQYF. The CDR3 DNA is TGCGCCAGCAGCTTGGACAGGGGATCTGGCGAGCAGTACTTC.

The gene calls are TRBV6-6 and TRBJ2-4, with 7 bases identical to TRBD1. The V segment lost 4 bases and the J segment 2 bases; nucleotides outside the gene matches: 5. This CDR3 is built from 15 residues. Germline-derived CDR1 and CDR2 are MNHNY and SVGAGI (reference sequence). CDR3 sequence: CASSLDRVTKNIQYF. CDR3 DNA sequence: TGTGCCAGCAGTTTAGACAGGGTGACCAAAAACATTCAGTACTTC.

This clone was detected many times. DNA for the CDR3: TGTGCCAGCAGCCCCCAATACAATGAGCAGTTCTTC. Its translation: CASSPQYNEQFF. V and J are TRBV7-9 and TRBJ2-1, with no clear D. CDR3 length: 12 amino acids. The V gene's germline CDR1 is SEHNR and CDR2 FQNEAQ (reference sequence). V was cut by 5 bases and J by 4 bases, with 6 bases left in between.

The rearrangement joins TRBV27 to TRBJ2-4, with 7 bases matching TRBD1. The junction had 7 bases not matched to a gene; V was cut back by 4 bases and J by 1 base. This CDR3 is built from 16 residues. Germline assignment: CDR1 MNHEY and CDR2 SMNVEV (reference sequence). CDR3 bases: TGTGCCAGCAGTTCCTACAGGGGACGGGCCAAAAACATTCAGTACTTC. Encoded protein: CASSSYRGRAKNIQYF.

J is TRBJ2-7 and V is TRBV29-1; D is unclear. V shed 3 bases and J shed 2 bases, with 8 bases lying between them. Germline CDR1 is SQVTM and CDR2 is ANQGSEA. This CDR3 has 12 amino acids. The CDR3 nucleotides are TGCAGCGTTGACGGCAGCCCCTACGAGCAGTACGTC. This gives the protein CSVDGSPYEQYV.

The table lists this clone with a count of one. The chain employs TRBV7-8 and TRBJ2-3; unclear D gene. This CDR3 is built from 14 residues. V was pared by 5 bases and J by 4 bases, with 13 bases between. CDR1 is SGHVS, CDR2 FQNEAQ, per germline. The CDR3 bases are TGTGCCAGCAGCGCAAATAATTTAGCAGATACGCAGTATTTT. Translated, it gives CASSANNLADTQYF.

This CDR3 is CASRVLETQYF. Written as DNA, the CDR3 is TGTGCCAGCAGGGTGCTGGAGACCCAGTACTTC. This sequence joins TRBV6-1 and TRBJ2-5; D gene uncertain. The CDR3 totals 11 residues. The ends were cut back, 6 bases at V and 5 bases at J, with 7 bases in the middle. Germline CDR1 MNHNS, CDR2 SASEGT.

The V call is TRBV28, the J call TRBJ1-1, with D hard to call. CDR1 is MDHEN and CDR2 is SYDVKM in the germline V gene. V lost 3 bases and J 5 bases, leaving 10 bases between the germline ends. The CDR3 contains 13 residues. DNA of the CDR3: TGTGCCAGCAGTTTGGTGGTGGGAACTGAAGCTTTCTTT. Translating gives CASSLVVGTEAFF. Variable domain in full (rest from reference TRBV28 and TRBJ1-1): DVKVTQSSRYLVKRTGEKVFLECVQDMDHENMFWYRQDPGLGLRLIYFSYDVKMKEKGDIPEGYSVSREKKERFSLILESASTNQTSMYLCASSLVVGTEAFFGQGTRLTVV.

The chain is built from TRBV19 and TRBJ2-5; D remains unclear. The CDR3 contains 13 residues. V was trimmed by 3 bases and J by 5 bases, leaving 10 bases between them. Per the germline V gene, CDR1 is LNHDA and CDR2 is SQIVND (reference sequence). CDR3 sequence: CASSMAGRETQYF. CDR3 DNA sequence: TGTGCCAGTAGTATGGCCGGTCGCGAGACCCAGTACTTC.